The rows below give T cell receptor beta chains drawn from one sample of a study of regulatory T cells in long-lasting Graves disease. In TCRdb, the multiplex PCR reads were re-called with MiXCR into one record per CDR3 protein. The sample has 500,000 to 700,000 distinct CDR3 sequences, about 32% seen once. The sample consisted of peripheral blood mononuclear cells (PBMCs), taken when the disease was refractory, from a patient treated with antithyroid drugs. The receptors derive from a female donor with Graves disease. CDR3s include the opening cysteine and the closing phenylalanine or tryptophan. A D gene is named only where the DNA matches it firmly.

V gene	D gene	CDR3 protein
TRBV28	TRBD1	CASSTQDRGNSNYGYTF
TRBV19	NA	CASSRTAGGNQPQHF
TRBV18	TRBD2	CASSPPDSGIETQYF
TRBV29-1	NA	CGVDGGAVDTEAFF
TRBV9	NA	CASSVGDLKETQYF
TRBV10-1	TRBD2	CASSDVAGGPGELFF
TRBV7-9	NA	CASSLVGQAEKLFF
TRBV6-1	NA	CASSEAPGVGETQYF
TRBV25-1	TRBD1	CASSEYRGQGNSPLHF
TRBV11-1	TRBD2	CASSFAPTRTSGYYEQYF
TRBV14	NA	CASSHKLNTEAFF
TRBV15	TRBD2	CATSRGGLAGGEGETQYF
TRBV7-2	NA	CASKFPGQPNYGYTF
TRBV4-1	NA	CASSQGAKALRPQHF
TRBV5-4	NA	CASSLKQGSGNTIYF
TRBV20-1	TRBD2	CSARLGGSSYEQYF
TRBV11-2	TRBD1	CASGTASSYNSPLHF
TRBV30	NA	CAWSVVTPLHF
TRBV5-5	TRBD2	CASSLEREWRYNEQFF
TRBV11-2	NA	CASSPPQAETQYF
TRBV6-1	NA	CASIEWWSYEQYF
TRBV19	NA	CASSIARGNTEAFF
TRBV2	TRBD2	CASSALSGSLLETQYF
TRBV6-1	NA	CASLGWQGHHEQYF
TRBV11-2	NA	CASSQGGQGTF
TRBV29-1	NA	CSVGVQDGYTF
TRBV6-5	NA	CASSYYRDNSPLHF
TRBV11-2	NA	CASSLDRNRGEKLFF
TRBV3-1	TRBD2	CASSQDPSGPSTDTQYF
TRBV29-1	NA	CSVRQGVETQYF
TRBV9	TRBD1	CASSASGGLGMNTEAFF
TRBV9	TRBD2	CASGGSGRGEQYF
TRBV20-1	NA	CSARDGGPLHF
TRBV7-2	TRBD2	CASSPATLAGTYEQYF
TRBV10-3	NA	CAISDSKANYGYTF
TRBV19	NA	CASSRGAPNYGYTF
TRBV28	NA	CASGFSAAYEQYF
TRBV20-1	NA	CSASRPFGGETQYF
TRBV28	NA	CASSLGIHEQYF
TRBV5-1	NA	CASSSPTLAKNIQYF
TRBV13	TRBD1	CASSPGGGKPQHF
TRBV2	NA	CASRHTLGDNEQFF
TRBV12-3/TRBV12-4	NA	CASRSKSLSYEQYF
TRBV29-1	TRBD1	CSVVGQVMNTEAFF
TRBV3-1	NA	CASSQQSGSETQYF
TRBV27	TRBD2	CASRPLAGGAYEQYF
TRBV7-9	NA	CASSQLQTNEKLFF
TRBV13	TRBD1	CASSYRDRGAGNTIYF
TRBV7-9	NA	CASSRHPPREGYTF
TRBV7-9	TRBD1	CASSPYGQGRHEQFF
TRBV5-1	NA	CASSSGIMNTEAFF